These T cell receptor beta chains were read from a single sample in a study of glioma-infiltrating T cells after dendritic cell vaccination. Generated by immunoSEQ multiplex PCR, the TCRdb table keeps only in-frame clones and is missing some. The table lists 85,000 or so clones, 85% of them singletons. The sample here was blood, taken after dendritic cell vaccination. The source is a human donor with glioblastoma. Both conserved end residues are part of each CDR3. Some rows have no size entry. The others give once, few or many, or a class for an expanded clone.

few	TRBV5-1	TRBJ1-2	CASSLWAGRGYTF
NA	TRBV28	TRBJ2-7	CASSLPGVEQYF
NA	TRBV7-6	TRBJ2-7	CASSFPGGDEQYF
NA	TRBV7-3	TRBJ2-1	CASSTTTGGSYNEQFF
NA	TRBV7-9	TRBJ1-2	CASSPPRGDPSDGYTF
NA	TRBV7-7	TRBJ2-1	CASSPRLAGGRDEQFF
NA	TRBV7-2	TRBJ1-2	CASSLTGQYGYTF
NA	TRBV28	TRBJ2-7	CASSDEVYEQYF
NA	TRBV5-6	TRBJ1-1	CASSFLQGSRHTEAFF
NA	TRBV4-3	TRBJ2-5	CASSQDPGLQETQYF
NA	TRBV6-1	TRBJ2-7	CASDWDRAREQYF
NA	TRBV5-6	TRBJ1-2	CASSLAESYYGYTF
NA	TRBV7-2	TRBJ1-3	CASSFPGSGNTIYF
NA	TRBV5-8	TRBJ2-5	CASSLGVASGDQETQYF
once	TRBV7-9	TRBJ1-5	CASSLALENQPQHF
NA	TRBV2	TRBJ1-3	CASSDGRVGNTIYF
NA	TRBV19	TRBJ2-2	CASSIGPPSANTGELFF